A single sample is the source of the 22 T cell receptor beta chains below, sequenced in a study of cytomegalovirus exposure and HLA in healthy donors. Primers included in the PCR were 60 Vbeta and 13 Jbeta primers. Profiled with immunoSEQ multiplex PCR; TCRdb holds only in-frame clones, not every one. This repertoire shows 200,000 to 300,000 clones, 81% found once; its top ten account for around 8.3%. The sample comprised PBMCs. The receptors stem from a woman aged 55-70 years in good health and CMV-seropositive.

This clone has a single count. The chain joins TRBV5-1 to TRBJ2-7; TRBD2 aligns across 8 bases. V gave up 2 bases and J gave up 2 bases; unmatched junction bases: 3. This CDR3 is built from 14 residues. Germline V gene lookup returns CDR1 SGHRS and CDR2 YFSETQ. This CDR3 is CASSFGRGAYEQYF. CDR3 nucleotides: TGCGCCAGCAGCTTCGGGCGGGGGGCCTACGAGCAGTACTTC.

The chain joins TRBV7-9 to TRBJ2-1, with TRBD2 matching over 9 bases. CDR1 is SEHNR and CDR2 is FQNEAQ in the germline V gene (reference sequence). This CDR3 comprises 13 residues. V trimming: 3 bases; J trimming: 10 bases; junction bases outside the gene matches: 4. CDR3 DNA: TGTGCCAGCAGCTTCTTAGCGGGAGCCGAGCAGTTCTTC. Translation gives CASSFLAGAEQFF.

The chain employs TRBV15 and TRBJ2-3; no definite D call. Germline CDR1 is LNHNV and CDR2 is YYDKDF (reference sequence). V lost 1 base, J lost 2 bases, and 7 bases lay in between. This CDR3 contains 14 residues. The DNA of the CDR3 is TGTGCCACCAGCAGAGTGCAGAACACAGATACGCAGTATTTT. Its protein product is CATSRVQNTDTQYF.

This clone appeared a few times. The chain links TRBV6-1 to TRBJ1-1; 7 nucleotides line up with TRBD1. Germline assignment: CDR1 MNHNS and CDR2 SASEGT. The ends lost 3 bases at V and 0 bases at J; junction bases unmatched: 7. This CDR3 spans 16 amino acids. In DNA, the CDR3 is TGTGCCAGCAGTGACGGGACAGCCCTCATGAACACTGAAGCTTTCTTT. It translates to CASSDGTALMNTEAFF.

This sequence joins TRBV5-1 and TRBJ2-1; 13 bases map to TRBD2. Germline V CDR1 and CDR2: SGHRS, YFSETQ. The V gene end was trimmed by 4 bases and the J gene end by 10 bases; junction bases not matched to a gene: 23. CDR3 length equals 20 residues. The CDR3 DNA reads as TGCGCCAGCAGCCCAAGGGAGACCGGGACTAGCGGGACCCTTTCCGAGGAGCAGTTCTTC. Its translation is CASSPRETGTSGTLSEEQFF.

V gene TRBV7-6 combines with J gene TRBJ1-5; D gene unclear. Trimming shortened V by 3 bases and J by 3 bases, and 6 bases separated the two germline ends. CDR1 is SGHVS, CDR2 FNYEAQ, per germline. The CDR3 is 13 residues long. The CDR3 DNA reads TGTGCCAGCAGCTTGGAGTCCAATCAGCCCCAGCATTTT. Translation gives CASSLESNQPQHF.

This clone has only a few counts. The V and J genes are TRBV6-5 and TRBJ1-4; D gene unclear. This CDR3 comprises 11 residues. Germline CDR1 reads MNHEY; CDR2 reads SVGAGI. V dropped 6 bases and J dropped 14 bases, with 13 bases sitting between them. CDR3 amino acids: CASSAEGELFF. The CDR3 DNA follows: TGTGCCAGCAGCGCGGAGGGAGAGCTGTTTTTT.

The CDR3 loop is CASSNPPDTEAFF. The CDR3 coding sequence is TGTGCCAGCAGCAACCCCCCAGACACTGAAGCTTTCTTT. This chain joins TRBV5-6 and TRBJ1-1; D not certain. V lost 4 bases and J 3 bases, leaving 10 bases between the germline ends. Germline CDR1 and CDR2: SGHDT and YYEEEE. The CDR3 is 13 residues long.

This sequence joins TRBV4-2 and TRBJ1-4, with TRBD1 matching over 8 bases. With V trimmed by 1 base and J by 7 bases, 8 bases remained unmatched. The CDR3 is 16 residues long. CDR1 LGHNA and CDR2 YNFKEQ come from the germline V gene. CDR3 sequence (DNA): TGTGCCAGCAGCCAAGGCCAGGGGGCGCTTGGTGAAAAACTGTTTTTT. Its translation: CASSQGQGALGEKLFF.

In its sample, this clone was seen once. The chain joins TRBV29-1 to TRBJ1-1; D is ambiguous. Germline CDR1 and CDR2: SQVTM and ANQGSEA. Trimming removed 4 bases at V and 0 bases at J, with 6 bases between. There are 12 residues in the CDR3. Here the CDR3 DNA reads TGCAGCGTTGGAGGAGTGAACACTGAAGCTTTCTTT. Translated: CSVGGVNTEAFF. Variable domain in full (rest from reference TRBV29-1 and TRBJ1-1): SAVISQKPSRDICQRGTSLTIQCQVDSQVTMMFWYRQQPGQSLTLIATANQGSEATYESGFVIDKFPISRPNLTFSTLTVSNMSPEDSSIYLCSVGGVNTEAFFGQGTRLTVV.

On this clone: Other DNA sequences in the same sample also yield this CDR3. The chain links TRBV7-9 to TRBJ1-5; D may be TRBD1 (6 bases). The CDR3 covers 15 residues. The germline gives CDR1 SEHNR, CDR2 FQNEAQ (reference sequence). With 4 bases removed from V and 0 bases from J, the gap between germline ends came to 10 bases. The CDR3 region is CASSSQGNSNQPQHF. CDR3 in DNA: TGTGCCAGCAGCTCACAGGGAAATAGCAATCAGCCCCAGCATTTT.

This clone was recorded only once. The chain carries TRBV12-5 and TRBJ2-7; 7 bases fit TRBD2. V gave up 7 bases and J gave up 5 bases; unmatched junction bases: 17. CDR1 is LGHNT, CDR2 FRNRAP, per germline. CDR3 size: 16 residues. The CDR3 DNA is TGTGCTAGTGCCCTGCTGTTAGCGGGTTTGATAAACGAGCAGTACTTC. This gives the protein CASALLLAGLINEQYF.

The chain uses TRBV7-9 and TRBJ2-2; TRBD2 aligns across 7 bases. The trim removed 5 bases at V and 6 bases at J, leaving 6 bases unmatched. CDR1 and CDR2 from the germline V gene are SEHNR and FQNEAQ (reference sequence). This CDR3 comprises 14 residues. The CDR3 DNA is TGTGCCAGCAGCCCATGGGAGGGTTCCGGGGAGCTGTTTTTT. The encoded protein is CASSPWEGSGELFF.

V is TRBV6-4 and J is TRBJ1-2, with TRBD1 as a possible D gene (6 bases). V shed 0 bases and J shed 5 bases, with 16 bases lying between them. In germline, CDR1 is MRHNA, CDR2 SNTAGT. The CDR3 has 16 amino acids. CDR3 sequence: CASSDSNTGPWYGYTF. In DNA form, the CDR3 reads TGTGCCAGCAGTGACTCAAATACAGGGCCGTGGTATGGCTACACCTTC.

The J gene is TRBJ2-1, the V gene TRBV2; D unclear. CDR1 SNHLY and CDR2 FYNNEI come from the germline V gene. The CDR3 has 13 residues. Deletions cut 4 bases from V and 2 bases from J, with 6 bases between. The CDR3 DNA sequence: TGTGCCAGCAGTGTAGACACCTACAATGAGCAGTTCTTC. Its protein is CASSVDTYNEQFF.

This clone occurred once. The gene calls are TRBV5-1 and TRBJ2-7, with D maybe TRBD1 (6 bases). This CDR3 spans 16 amino acids. Trimming cost V 1 base and J 1 base, with 15 bases left between them. In germline, CDR1 is SGHRS, CDR2 YFSETQ. The CDR3 sequence: CASSLTLGDISYEQYF. The CDR3, as DNA: TGCGCCAGCAGCTTGACCCTCGGGGACATTTCCTACGAGCAGTACTTC.

The chain recombines TRBV5-8 with TRBJ1-1; TRBD1 agrees at 9 bases. Germline V gene sequence: CDR1 SGHTS, CDR2 YDEGEE. V was clipped by 4 bases and J by 11 bases; unmatched bases: 9. This CDR3 comprises 13 residues. The CDR3 region is CASSRNYRGQAFF. CDR3 nucleotide sequence: TGTGCCAGCAGCCGAAATTACAGGGGGCAGGCTTTCTTT.

This clone was seen a few times. The chain employs TRBV4-1 and TRBJ1-5; TRBD1 aligns across 9 bases. Germline V lookup: CDR1 MGHRA, CDR2 YSYEKL. The length of the CDR3 is 15 residues. The V and J ends lost 0 bases and 11 bases, in that order; junction bases with no gene match: 8. The CDR3 here is CASSQDWTGAQAQHF. CDR3 nucleotide sequence: TGCGCCAGCAGCCAAGATTGGACAGGGGCACAAGCCCAGCATTTT.

The DNA of the CDR3 is TGTGCCAGCAGCTTGAGGGGCGTACTCTCCTACGAGCAGTACTTC. This gives the protein CASSLRGVLSYEQYF. This rearrangement joins TRBV5-6 to TRBJ2-7; D perhaps matches TRBD1 (5 bases). V lost 1 base and J lost 0, with 11 bases in between. CDR1 is SGHDT, CDR2 YYEEEE, per germline. The CDR3 is 15 amino acids. The variable domain in full, with the rest retrieved from reference TRBV5-6 and TRBJ2-7, is DAGVTQSPTHLIKTRGQQVTLRCSPKSGHDTVSWYQQALGQGPQFIFQYYEEEERQRGNFPDRFSGHQFPNYSSELNVNALLLGDSALYLCASSLRGVLSYEQYFGPGTRLTVT.

The chain has TRBV7-2 and TRBJ2-1; TRBD2 aligns across 11 bases. V was clipped by 7 bases and J by 4 bases; unmatched bases: 6. Germline values: CDR1 SGHTA, CDR2 FQGNSA. This CDR3 is 15 amino acids long. The CDR3 DNA reads TGTGCCAGCACCGTGACTAGCGGGATATACAATGAGCAGTTCTTC. It encodes CASTVTSGIYNEQFF.

V is TRBV7-2 and J is TRBJ2-7; D may be TRBD2 (6 bases). The CDR3 spans 12 residues. Germline loops: CDR1 SGHTA, CDR2 FQGNSA. V shed 4 bases and J shed 6 bases, with 10 bases lying between them. The CDR3 protein is CASSWDFLEQYF. The CDR3 region has the DNA TGTGCCAGCAGCTGGGACTTCCTCGAGCAGTACTTC.

This chain connects TRBV5-1 to TRBJ1-4, with D possibly TRBD1 on 5 matching bases. Germline V gives CDR1 SGHRS, CDR2 YFSETQ. V was pared by 1 base and J by 0 bases, with 7 bases between. This CDR3 comprises 15 residues. Written as DNA, the CDR3 is TGCGCCAGCAGCTTGACAGGTGCAACTAATGAAAAACTGTTTTTT. Protein sequence: CASSLTGATNEKLFF. Filled out from reference TRBV5-1 and TRBJ1-4, the complete variable domain reads KAGVTQTPRYLIKTRGQQVTLSCSPISGHRSVSWYQQTPGQGLQFLFEYFSETQRNKGNFPGRFSGRQFSNSRSEMNVSTLELGDSALYLCASSLTGATNEKLFFGSGTQLSVL.